The 17 T cell receptor beta chains reported below all come from one sample, sequenced in a study of blood T cells in healthy people across ages. PCR was performed a second time for about 7 to 11 cycles using a sample-barcoded 5' primer and a J-beta primer mix. TCRdb recomputed calls from the 5' RACE reads with MiXCR, one row per CDR3 protein. The sample yields 600,000 to 900,000 distinct CDR3 sequences, around 24% seen once. This sample also belongs to another study, concerning T cells of mothers and their children.

The sequenced sample consisted of blood. These receptor sequences come from a boy aged 10-17 years in good health.

The genes are TRBV4-1 and TRBJ2-7; D might be TRBD2 (5 bases). Trimming took off 1 base at V and 4 bases at J, with 11 bases between the two ends. The V gene's germline CDR1 is MGHRA and CDR2 YSYEKL. The CDR3 contains 14 residues. The CDR3 DNA reads TGCGCCAGCAGCCAAGGGTCTGCGGGTTACGAGCAGTACTTC. Encoded protein: CASSQGSAGYEQYF.

Here the CDR3 reads CASAGTALRGYTF. In DNA form, the CDR3 reads TGTGCCAGTGCCGGGACAGCTCTTCGGGGCTACACCTTC. The chain uses TRBV16 and TRBJ1-2, with 7 bases that match TRBD1. CDR1 and CDR2 (germline): KGHSY, FQNENV. Trimming at V came to 9 bases and at J to 8 bases, leaving 12 bases not matched to a gene. The CDR3 is made up of 13 amino acids.

The rearrangement uses TRBV7-9 and TRBJ1-6; possible D gene TRBD1, 5 bases. Between the trimmed V and J ends, which lost 5 bases and 6 bases, there was a span of 14 bases. CDR1 is SEHNR, CDR2 FQNEAQ, per germline (reference sequence). The CDR3 totals 15 residues. The DNA of the CDR3 is TGTGCCAGCAGCGGTCGACAAGGGGCTAATTCACCCCTCCACTTT. This sequence encodes CASSGRQGANSPLHF.

Here the CDR3 reads CASSLFPKRSEQYF. CDR3 coding DNA: TGTGCCAGCAGTTTATTCCCAAAACGGAGTGAGCAGTACTTC. This chain uses TRBV28 with TRBJ2-7, with D uncertain. With 1 base removed from V and 7 bases from J, the gap between germline ends came to 14 bases. Germline-derived CDR1 and CDR2 are MDHEN and SYDVKM. There are 14 residues in the CDR3.

This chain links TRBV3-1 with TRBJ1-1; D gene uncertain. Germline V gene lookup returns CDR1 LGHDT and CDR2 YNNKEL (reference sequence). The ends were cut back, 1 base at V and 0 bases at J, with 6 bases in the middle. The CDR3 is 14 amino acids. The CDR3 nucleotides read TGTGCCAGCAGCCAAGCTTTCTTGAACACTGAAGCTTTCTTT. Residues: CASSQAFLNTEAFF.

This clonotype was seen only a few times. This rearrangement joins TRBV19 to TRBJ1-2, with 9 bases aligning to TRBD1. Unmatched junction bases numbered 5, after V lost 6 bases and J lost 0 bases. Germline CDR1 and CDR2: LNHDA and SQIVND (reference sequence). This CDR3 has 15 amino acids. The CDR3: CASSRGQGTNYGYTF. CDR3 coding DNA: TGTGCCAGTAGCCGGGGACAGGGAACTAACTATGGCTACACCTTC.

The chain carries TRBV7-9 and TRBJ2-1, with D tentatively TRBD1 or TRBD2 (6 bases each). From germline, CDR1 is SEHNR and CDR2 FQNEAQ (reference sequence). The V end lost 2 bases, the J end lost 4 bases, and 15 bases lay between the germline ends. CDR3 length equals 16 residues. CDR3 sequence (DNA): TGTGCCAGCAGCTTATCCGGGGGCGAACTATACAATGAGCAGTTCTTC. It codes for CASSLSGGELYNEQFF.

This clonotype was counted only a few times. This chain joins TRBV6-6 and TRBJ2-5; possible D gene TRBD2, 5 bases. The end of the DNA aligns better with TRBJ2-7, so the J call may be wrong. This CDR3 is built from 12 residues. Looked up from germline, CDR1 is MNHNY and CDR2 is SVGAGI (reference sequence). The CDR3 DNA follows: TGTGCGACTCAAACTAGCTCCTACGAGCAGTACTTC. Protein sequence: CATQTSSYEQYF.

In regard to this clonotype: The junction does not match germline at one end; this may be a read error. The chain is built from TRBV27 and TRBJ2-1, with 9 bases identical to TRBD2. The CDR3 covers 14 residues. Per the germline V gene, CDR1 is MNHEY and CDR2 is SMNVEV (reference sequence). CDR3 region: CTSSWSGGWNEQFF. The CDR3 coding sequence is TGTACCAGCAGCTGGAGCGGGGGGTGGAATGAGCAGTTCTTC.

The chain joins TRBV18 to TRBJ2-3; D uncertain. Germline-derived CDR1 and CDR2 are KGHSH and LQKENI. The CDR3 sequence is 15 residues long. Trimming removed 3 bases at V and 5 bases at J, with 15 bases between. The CDR3 coding sequence is TGTGCCAGCTCACCGCAGGCAGGTCGGCAAGATACGCAGTATTTT. This sequence encodes CASSPQAGRQDTQYF.

V usage is TRBV2 and J usage is TRBJ1-2; the D is unclear. The V and J ends lost 6 bases and 3 bases respectively, with 8 bases between them. This CDR3 region has 12 residues. Germline CDR1 is SNHLY and CDR2 is FYNNEI. Here the CDR3 DNA reads TGTGCCAGCAGCACAGTCTACTATGGCTACACCTTC. Amino acid sequence: CASSTVYYGYTF.

This clonotype has just a few counts. The DNA for the CDR3 is TGTGCCAGCAGTTACTCGACCGGGACAGGGAACTATGGCTACACCTTC. Its protein product is CASSYSTGTGNYGYTF. The V and J genes are TRBV6-5 and TRBJ1-2; TRBD1 matches 9 bases. Germline V CDR1 and CDR2: MNHEY, SVGAGI. The CDR3 length is 16 residues. The trim removed 0 bases at V and 2 bases at J, leaving 4 bases unmatched.

V and J are TRBV6-2 or TRBV6-3 and TRBJ2-1, with TRBD2 identical over 16 bases. Germline CDR1 MNHEY, CDR2 SVGEGT. The CDR3 has 16 residues. J was trimmed by 8 bases and V by 6 bases; bases with no gene match: 7. The CDR3 is CASRPGLAGGNYEQFF. In nucleotides, the CDR3 is TGTGCCAGCAGGCCGGGACTAGCGGGGGGGAATTATGAGCAGTTCTTC.

On this clonotype itself: One end of the junction does not line up with germline, which may come from a read error. The rearrangement uses TRBV2 and TRBJ2-3; 10 nucleotides align to TRBD2. The CDR3 totals 15 residues. Germline lookup yields CDR1 SNHLY and CDR2 FYNNEI. The CDR3 DNA is TGTGCCAGCAGTGACCTAGCGGGGGACACAGGTACGCAGTATTTT. Protein product: CASSDLAGDTGTQYF.

The sample holds a few counts of this clonotype. V gene TRBV5-4 combines with J gene TRBJ1-1; D gene unclear. There are 14 residues in the CDR3. The ends were cut back, 4 bases at V and 3 bases at J, with 13 bases in the middle. The germline V gene encodes CDR1 SGHNT and CDR2 YYREEE (reference sequence). The CDR3 DNA reads TGTGCCAGCAGCCGCCTATTTCGGGACACTGAAGCTTTCTTT. Translating gives CASSRLFRDTEAFF.

This clonotype was observed a handful of times. This chain links TRBV13 with TRBJ2-7, with 11 bases lining up with TRBD2. This CDR3 is 15 amino acids long. The germline gives CDR1 PRHDT, CDR2 FYEKMQ (reference sequence). The trim removed 5 bases at V and 2 bases at J, leaving 5 bases unmatched. The chain's CDR3 is CASSRGTSGPYEQYF. The CDR3 DNA reads TGTGCCAGCAGCCGGGGGACTAGCGGCCCCTACGAGCAGTACTTC.

The chain couples TRBV20-1 to TRBJ2-5, with 8 bases aligning to TRBD2. Near its end, the DNA agrees better with TRBJ2-1, so the J call may be wrong. The CDR3 contains 14 residues. CDR1 is DFQATT and CDR2 is SNEGSKA in the germline V gene (reference sequence). The CDR3 region has the DNA TGCAGTGCTAGCGTAGCGGGGTATTACAATGAGCAGTTCTTC. Its protein product is CSASVAGYYNEQFF.